A selection of T cell receptor beta chains follows, all from one sample in a study of early T cells in non-severe SARS-CoV-2 infection. Via MiXCR, TCRdb re-called the 5' RACE reads, giving one row per CDR3 protein. The data show around 50,000 distinct CDR3 sequences, over 8% seen once. The sample comprised whole blood. Receptors originate from an adult who was a healthcare worker with PCR-confirmed SARS-CoV-2 infection or an uninfected control (not recorded which). CDR3s leave out the opening cysteine and the closing phenylalanine or tryptophan. Expanded clones are given a class, and other clones once, few, many or no size at all.

v_call	j_call	cdr3_length	clone_size	cdr3_aa
TRBV24-1	TRBJ2-3	15	many	ATSEPTSGGATDTQY
TRBV9	TRBJ2-7	13	many	ASSSQVFGTYEQY
TRBV5-1	TRBJ2-1	9	many	ASSNRYEQF
TRBV10-1	TRBJ2-5	12	-	ASSDGQGEETQY
TRBV29-1	TRBJ2-7	11	-	SASGTDSYEQY
TRBV10-3	TRBJ2-6	18	few	AISRIFPGQGNSGANVLT
TRBV20-1	TRBJ2-6	11	many	SAKVFGANVLT
TRBV11-2	TRBJ2-1	14	many	ASSLAGGRVYNEQF
TRBV5-1	TRBJ2-2	12	many	ASSLGGNTGELF
TRBV3-1	TRBJ1-1	11	few	ASSVVRGTEAF
TRBV7-2	TRBJ2-3	10	few	ASSSLLYTQY
TRBV7-3	TRBJ2-1	13	many	ASSKDRVSLNEQF
TRBV12-3/TRBV12-4	TRBJ1-1	12	-	ASSLESSPRVAF
TRBV5-6	TRBJ2-5	13	-	ASSLGSGSQETQY
TRBV28	TRBJ2-3	13	-	ASSLFRTAGDTQY
TRBV6-6	TRBJ2-2	11	many	ASNPGGVGELF
TRBV6-1	TRBJ2-3	13	many	ASSTGLNSADTQY
TRBV20-1	TRBJ2-1	13	many	SASGTSGNYDEQF
TRBV10-3	TRBJ1-5	12	many	AISADRGNQPQH
TRBV5-1	TRBJ2-2	13	-	ASSPIQGAIGELF
TRBV4-3	TRBJ2-1	12	-	ASSRTHLLGEQF
TRBV5-4	TRBJ2-2	11	many	ASSFELTGELF
TRBV7-2	TRBJ2-3	12	-	ASSPSSSPDTQY
TRBV7-2	TRBJ2-3	12	many	ASSLNPSADTQY
TRBV6-5	TRBJ2-6	15	many	ASSLQGRNSGANVLT
TRBV7-3	TRBJ2-3	18	few	ASSLLPSGGPTLSTDTQY
TRBV28	TRBJ2-3	14	-	ASSLIGTLTTDTQY
TRBV10-2	TRBJ1-1	11	many	ASSSQTSPEAF
TRBV19	TRBJ2-1	14	many	ASSIDEDGTFNEQF
TRBV5-1	TRBJ2-6	14	-	ASSLAFRTGANVLT
TRBV21-1	TRBJ2-1	14	many	ASSSLLAFSYNEQF
TRBV5-1	TRBJ2-7	16	-	ASSLEGLPPPSSYEQY
TRBV3-1	TRBJ2-1	14	many	ASSRMVLADYNEQF
TRBV6-1	TRBJ1-6	13	few	ASSEDGHATSPLH
TRBV24-1	TRBJ2-3	15	-	ATSDAPGGYSTDTQY
TRBV29-1	TRBJ2-1	11	few	SVVSSGRGEQF
TRBV5-1	TRBJ2-7	12	many	ASNSGSTGGEQY
TRBV24-1	TRBJ2-7	10	few	ATAGGGYEQY
TRBV5-1	TRBJ1-1	11	many	ASSLEGPTEAF
TRBV5-8	TRBJ1-3	13	-	ASSLSPGAENTIY
TRBV7-6	TRBJ2-2	11	-	ASTGVRGGELF
TRBV20-1	TRBJ2-7	11	-	SARAGLVHEQY
TRBV3-1	TRBJ1-1	10	many	ASSRLNTEAF
TRBV4-1	TRBJ2-7	12	-	ASSQDYRADEQY
TRBV7-2	TRBJ2-1	12	-	ASSLASGVEEQF
TRBV29-1	TRBJ1-2	9	few	SDWDGYGYT
TRBV12-3/TRBV12-4	TRBJ2-1	11	-	AAREGPYNEQF
TRBV19	TRBJ1-4	11	many	ASKDPGNEKLF
TRBV27	TRBJ1-2	11	many	ASSQDRNYGYT